A single T cell receptor beta chain is shown here with its context. This receptor's antigen is unknown. No qualities accompany the bases; no much larger clone lies one base away. This entry comes from a study of blood T cell repertoires in COVID-19 (dated by TCRdb to 2018 to 2021). About the study as a whole: The collaborator samples originated in the United States, Italy and Spain and spanned the acute and convalescent phases of COVID-19. The samples were drawn from two sources: the first 160 participants of the ongoing ImmuneRACE study, and some 1,300 subjects contributed by 6 global collaborators. Where available, HLA class I and class II types were taken from metadata supplied by the sample provider and were not determined by assay-based typing. Subjects who had been exposed to COVID-19, were actively infected with it, or had recovered from it provided the deeply sampled blood TCRbeta repertoires that made up the dataset. The repertoires were released in a freely available public database meant as a resource for research on the immune response to SARS-CoV-2. Sample metadata almost always included a de-identified subject ID, COVID-19 status, age in years and sex. The prospective study material was composed of cDNA or gDNA derived from T cells, B-cell-depleted T cells, or PBMCs. The investigation overall reported the following: How much clinical and demographic metadata was included differed by source and by participant, and the metadata was provided uncurated.

The collaborating institutions used their own protocols to collect whole blood in K2EDTA tubes. For TCRbeta analysis, collaborator samples were shipped as frozen whole blood, as isolated PBMCs, or as DNA extracted from either sample type. TCRbeta CDR3 regions were amplified from genomic DNA by means of the immunoSEQ Assay, a bias-controlled multiplex PCR. The paper's data handling went like this. The number of nucleated cells in each sample was estimated from the amplification of reference gene primers within the assay. To quantify the absolute abundance of each unique TCRbeta CDR3 rearrangement, sequence reads were collapsed and filtered. For each sample, productive Simpson clonality was calculated by taking the square root of Simpson's diversity index across productive rearrangements. The clones in this table, taken by TCRdb from immuneACCESS, are in-frame only. Not every clone is retained; where verified, under half of the shortfall comes from an unresolved V gene, and the cause of the rest is unknown. V, J and clone size derive from that table, while D and trimming were established from the DNA sequence. Counted in this sample were 66,000 or so clones; around 80% of them appeared once. More than 9.5% of the sample lies in the top ten.

According to the germline V gene (reference sequence), CDR1 reads SEHNR and CDR2 reads FQNEAQ. The CDR3 starts with the cysteine, ends with the phenylalanine, and has 16 residues. Just CDR3 DNA is preserved here, 48 bases in frame from base 1. Germline trimming: 5 bases from V, 4 bases from J; junction bases outside gene matches: 8. The clonotype originates from a human donor in a cohort sampled during active COVID-19. Sequenced input: peripheral blood. The chain employs TRBV7-9 and TRBJ2-1, with 10 central nucleotides matching TRBD1. The nucleotide sequence is given as TGTGCCAGCAGCCCCATGGACAGGGGGAATTACAATGAGCAGTTCTTC. Its product reads: CASSPMDRGNYNEQFF.